Below, 11 T cell receptor beta chains from the same sample are listed, as sequenced in a study of blood T cell repertoires in COVID-19. TCRdb's table, derived via immunoSEQ multiplex PCR, lists solely in-frame clones and lacks some. The data show over 300,000 clones, 90% seen once. The sequenced sample was peripheral blood. The receptor source for this set is a man in his late teens or twenties with active or convalescent COVID-19.

This rearrangement joins TRBV5-1 to TRBJ2-3; TRBD1 aligns across 10 bases. Germline V gene data show CDR1 as SGHRS and CDR2 as YFSETQ. V lost 2 bases, J lost 1 base, and 10 bases stayed unmatched. The CDR3 has 18 amino acids. Written as DNA, the CDR3 is TGCGCCAGCAGCTTCCGGACAGGGGGAAGCGTCGGCACAGATACGCAGTATTTT. This encodes CASSFRTGGSVGTDTQYF. Based on the CDR3 plus reference TRBV5-1 and TRBJ2-3, the full variable domain is KAGVTQTPRYLIKTRGQQVTLSCSPISGHRSVSWYQQTPGQGLQFLFEYFSETQRNKGNFPGRFSGRQFSNSRSEMNVSTLELGDSALYLCASSFRTGGSVGTDTQYFGPGTRLTVL.

The rearrangement uses TRBV24-1 and TRBJ2-5; 7 nucleotides line up with TRBD2. V was clipped by 5 bases and J by 5 bases; unmatched bases: 7. CDR3 length: 14 amino acids. From germline, CDR1 is KGHDR and CDR2 SFDVKD. The CDR3, as DNA: TGTGCCACCAGTGCTGCGGGAGCTTTGGAGACCCAGTACTTC. Its protein product is CATSAAGALETQYF.

The chain carries TRBV9 and TRBJ2-3, with a possible D match to TRBD2 (6 bases). The V gene lost 4 bases and the J gene lost 3 bases, with 12 bases spanning the gap. The CDR3 spans 14 residues. The germline V gene encodes CDR1 SGDLS and CDR2 YYNGEE. CDR3 protein: CASSTTSMTDTQYF. CDR3 nucleotide sequence: TGTGCCAGCAGCACGACTAGTATGACAGATACGCAGTATTTT.

J is TRBJ2-5 and V is TRBV3-1 (or the pseudogene TRBV3-2); 10 nucleotides align to TRBD1. Germline V gives CDR1 LGHDT, CDR2 YNNKEL (reference sequence). Trimming at V came to 7 bases and at J to 2 bases, leaving 1 base not matched to a gene. The CDR3 has 13 amino acids. The CDR3 loop reads CASTDRGQETQYF. Written as DNA, the CDR3 is TGTGCCAGCACGGACAGGGGGCAAGAGACCCAGTACTTC.

V is TRBV13 and J is TRBJ2-7; the match to TRBD2 covers 7 bases. Per germline, CDR1 PRHDT and CDR2 FYEKMQ (reference sequence). V shed 3 bases, J shed 2 bases, and the junction held 7 bases outside the gene matches. The CDR3 has 15 amino acids. This CDR3 reads CASSLGGSSPYEQYF. CDR3 in DNA: TGTGCCAGCAGCTTGGGCGGGAGTTCCCCCTACGAGCAGTACTTC.

The chain recombines TRBV27 with TRBJ2-7; 10 nucleotides agree with TRBD1. With V trimmed by 2 bases and J by 3 bases, 4 bases remained unmatched. Germline CDR1 is MNHEY and CDR2 is SMNVEV (reference sequence). This CDR3 spans 15 amino acids. As DNA, the CDR3 is TGTGCCAGCAGTTTAGGGACAGGGGAAGGCTACGAGCAGTACTTC. It codes for CASSLGTGEGYEQYF.

V and J are TRBV5-4 and TRBJ2-2, with a weak D call TRBD1 (6 bases). The germline gives CDR1 SGHNT, CDR2 YYREEE (reference sequence). Trimming cost V 0 bases and J 0 bases, with 6 bases left between them. CDR3 length equals 15 residues. The CDR3 here is CASSLDRANTGELFF. CDR3 DNA sequence: TGTGCCAGCAGCTTGGACAGGGCGAACACCGGGGAGCTGTTTTTT.

In regard to this clone: Other nucleotide sequences in the sample specify the same CDR3. The chain recombines TRBV6-5 with TRBJ1-1; D is unclear. Looked up from germline, CDR1 is MNHEY and CDR2 is SVGAGI. Trimming took 2 bases from V and 4 from J, leaving 8 bases between them. CDR3 length: 13 amino acids. The CDR3: CASSYSRGTEAFF. The CDR3 bases are TGTGCCAGCAGTTACAGCCGGGGCACTGAAGCTTTCTTT.

V and J are TRBV28 and TRBJ1-2; weak D call: TRBD1 (6 bases). The germline gives CDR1 MDHEN, CDR2 SYDVKM. Trimming pared 6 bases from V and 4 bases from J, leaving 15 bases between. The CDR3 runs to 14 residues. In nucleotides, the CDR3 is TGTGCCAGCAGCCCACAGGACAGACTCTATGGCTACACCTTC. Residues: CASSPQDRLYGYTF.

The chain has TRBV6-5 and TRBJ2-1; 9 positions agree with TRBD1. The CDR3 sequence is 15 residues long. Germline CDR1 MNHEY, CDR2 SVGAGI. The junction had 13 bases not matched to a gene; V was cut back by 10 bases and J by 6 bases. CDR3 bases: TGTGCCACCCAATGGGACAGGGCATATTCCAATGAGCAGTTCTTC. Its translation: CATQWDRAYSNEQFF.

V and J are TRBV24-1 and TRBJ2-3; 7 bases fit TRBD1. V lost 4 bases and J lost 3; bases outside the gene matches: 12. The CDR3 runs 17 residues. Germline CDR1 reads KGHDR; CDR2 reads SFDVKD. The CDR3 DNA reads TGTGCCACCAGTGAACCGGGGACAGCCCTGTCTACAGATACGCAGTATTTT. Translating gives CATSEPGTALSTDTQYF.